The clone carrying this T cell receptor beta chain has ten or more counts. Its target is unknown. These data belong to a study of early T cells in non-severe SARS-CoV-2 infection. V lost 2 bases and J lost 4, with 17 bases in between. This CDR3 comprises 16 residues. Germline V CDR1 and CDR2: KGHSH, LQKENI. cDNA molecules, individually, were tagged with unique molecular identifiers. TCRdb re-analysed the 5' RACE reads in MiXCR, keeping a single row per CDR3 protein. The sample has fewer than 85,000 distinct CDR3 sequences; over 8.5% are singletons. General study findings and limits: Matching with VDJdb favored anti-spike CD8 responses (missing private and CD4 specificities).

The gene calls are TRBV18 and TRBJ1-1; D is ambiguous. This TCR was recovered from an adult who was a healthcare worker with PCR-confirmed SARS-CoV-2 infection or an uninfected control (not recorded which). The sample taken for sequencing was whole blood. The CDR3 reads CASSPKGPSRGTEAFF. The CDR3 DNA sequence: TGTGCCAGCTCACCAAAGGGTCCATCAAGAGGCACTGAAGCTTTCTTT.